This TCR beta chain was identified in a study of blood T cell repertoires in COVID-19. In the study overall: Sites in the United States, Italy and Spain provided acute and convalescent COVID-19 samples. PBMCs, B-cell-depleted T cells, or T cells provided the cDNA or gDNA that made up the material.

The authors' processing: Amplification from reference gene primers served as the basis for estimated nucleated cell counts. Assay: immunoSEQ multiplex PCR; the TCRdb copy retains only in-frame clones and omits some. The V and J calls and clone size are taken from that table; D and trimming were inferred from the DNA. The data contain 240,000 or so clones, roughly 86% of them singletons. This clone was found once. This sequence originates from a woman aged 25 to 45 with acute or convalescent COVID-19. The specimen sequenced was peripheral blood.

In nucleotides, the CDR3 is TGTGCCAGCAGTGAATATAAGACGGGGGGCGGAGGAGGCTACACCTTC. Residues: CASSEYKTGGGGGYTF. The V gene is TRBV25-1, the J gene TRBJ1-2; D is perhaps TRBD1 (6 bases). The germline V gene has CDR1 MGHDK and CDR2 SYGVNS. The CDR3 contains 16 residues. Trimming removed 0 bases at V and 8 bases at J, with 19 bases between.